This T cell receptor (beta chain) was sequenced during a study of cytomegalovirus exposure and HLA in healthy donors. Findings of the study overall: Links to common viral pathogens appeared, in a later analysis, for several of the most significant clusters.

In the case of this clone: Antigen unknown.

Germline assignment: CDR1 MNHEY and CDR2 SMNVEV (reference sequence). J gave up 8 bases and V 1 base, and 9 bases lay outside the gene matches. This CDR3 region has 15 residues. Primers included in the PCR were 60 Vbeta and 13 Jbeta primers. Produced via immunoSEQ multiplex PCR; TCRdb's table is partial and in-frame only. This listing includes approximately 110,000 clones. V usage is TRBV27 and J usage is TRBJ1-2; 8 bases map to TRBD1. The sample consisted of PBMCs. The clonotype originates from a man between 45 and 60 years old in good health and CMV-seronegative. CDR3 sequence (DNA): TGTGCCAGCAGTTTATACGGACAGGGCTTATCCGGCTACACCTTC. Translation: CASSLYGQGLSGYTF.